This T cell receptor (beta chain) was profiled in a study of OX40 agonist ivuxolimab in advanced cancers. Notes on the research overall: Ivuxolimab was an agonistic, fully human IgG2 monoclonal antibody directed against OX40 (CD134), a costimulatory receptor. Intravenous ivuxolimab was administered to patients every 2 weeks at six dose levels: 0.01, 0.1, 0.3, 1.5, 3 and 10 mg/kg. Of the approximately 54 dose-escalation patients, hepatocellular carcinoma was present in roughly 19, melanoma in some 15, renal cell carcinoma in 9 and head and neck cancer in 9. A male proportion of about 79% and a mean age of 60 years, ranging from roughly 23 to 80, were recorded for the dose-escalation cohort. Prior anti-PD-1, anti-PD-L1 or anti-CTLA-4 therapy was permitted, and approximately 39% of dose-escalation patients had received checkpoint inhibitors. Partial responses occurred in three dose-escalation patients, of whom one had hepatocellular carcinoma and two had cutaneous melanoma. The point of sequencing TCRbeta in the periphery was to test whether ivuxolimab changed TCR sequence diversity and drove clonal T-cell expansion. The paper covers the monotherapy dose-escalation part of the phase I ivuxolimab trial, which included N ≈ 50 patients.

Paper-wide results and their limitations: Low levels of normalized T-cell clonal expansion were also seen in some nonresponding patients. At doses from 0.1 to 3.0 mg/kg, clonal expansion was seen in both CD4+ and CD8+ blood T cells between baseline and week 6. In the 0.1-3.0 mg/kg groups, partial responders were among the patients with the lowest normalized peripheral clonal expansion, particularly in CD8+ T cells. After ivuxolimab, CD8+ T cells had more expanded clones than CD4+ T cells on average. The antigen specificity of the peripheral T cells that underwent clonal expansion was not determined.

V gives up 3 bases and J gives up 7 bases, and the segment between their germline ends measures 18 bases. The CDR3 goes from the cysteine to the phenylalanine over 16 residues. Just CDR3 DNA is preserved here, 48 bases in frame from base 1. Per the germline V gene, ENHRY is the CDR1 and SYGVKD is the CDR2. For sequencing of the TCRbeta CDR3 region, genomic DNA was extracted from the sorted cells. The immunoSEQ Assay was used for sequencing of TCRbeta CDR3 regions. What TCRdb holds here is the immuneACCESS table cut down to in-frame rearrangements. Part of the clones is not present; checked against another copy, under half of the missing clones reflect an unresolved V gene, and the others are unexplained. Present in this sample are around 65,000 clones, approximately 92% of which were seen just once. Together, the top ten hold around 0.63% of the sample. Points on this clone: The target of this receptor is not known. No qualities accompany the bases; no much larger clone lies one base away.

Patients with a history of autoimmune disease or receiving systemic immunosuppression were excluded from the trial. Peripheral blood for TCR sequencing was collected from all dose cohorts at baseline, on cycle 4 day 1, and on cycle 7 day 1. Samples were obtained from an open-label, multicenter, first-in-human phase I dose-escalation trial of ivuxolimab. The trial enrolled adults with locally advanced or metastatic head and neck squamous cell, hepatocellular, melanoma or renal cell carcinoma. Before TCR sequencing, CD4+ and CD8+ T cells were separately sorted from peripheral blood. This chain is built from TRBV10-3 and TRBJ2-2; TRBD2 is perhaps the D gene, given 7 matching bases. The sample was CD4+ or CD8+ T cells sorted from blood, taken in a trial of the OX40 agonist ivuxolimab. This sequence originates from an adult with an advanced solid tumor such as melanoma, head and neck, liver or kidney cancer. The nucleotide sequence reads TGTGCCATCAGTGATTCCTTCGGGGGGCGAGACGGGGAGCTGTTTTTT. This encodes CAISDSFGGRDGELFF.